This T cell receptor (beta chain) was sequenced for a study of blood T cell repertoires in COVID-19. Assay: immunoSEQ multiplex PCR; the TCRdb copy retains only in-frame clones and omits some. Found here are approximately 100,000 clones, 70% to 85% of them singletons; the top ten hold roughly 3.4%. This clone was seen a handful of times. CDR3 length: 12 residues. Deletions cut 3 bases from V and 8 bases from J, with 10 bases between. Germline values: CDR1 SGHTA, CDR2 FQGNSA. This clonotype originated in a woman aged 80 or over with active or convalescent COVID-19. Specimen: peripheral blood. This chain uses TRBV7-2 with TRBJ1-2; no clear D. DNA of the CDR3: TGTGCCAGCAGCTTCGAGGTACTCGGCTACACCTTC. Translated, it gives CASSFEVLGYTF.